These 6 T cell receptor beta chains originate from one sample sequenced in a study of blood T cell repertoires in COVID-19. The protocol was immunoSEQ multiplex PCR, while the TCRdb copy is restricted to in-frame clones and leaves out a portion. The sample comprises about 130,000 clones, about 86% of which are singletons, and about 15% rests with the top ten. The sequenced material came from peripheral blood. Source of these receptors: a woman aged 45 to 65 with acute or convalescent COVID-19.

With respect to this clone: One end of the junction is discordant with germline, which a read error may explain. Other DNA variants within this sample encode the same CDR3. The V call is TRBV3-1 (or the pseudogene TRBV3-2), the J call TRBJ2-2; 9 nucleotides align to TRBD1. The CDR3 length is 16 residues. CDR1 is LGHDT and CDR2 is YNNKEL in the germline V gene (reference sequence). CDR3 loop: CASSLRGTGRTGELFF. The CDR3 region has the DNA TGTGCCAGCAGCCTGAGAGGGACAGGGAGGACCGGAGAGCTGTTTTTT.

Only a few counts were recorded for this clone. This chain joins TRBV25-1 and TRBJ2-7; D remains ambiguous. V shed 4 bases and J shed 3 bases, with 16 bases lying between them. Germline values: CDR1 MGHDK, CDR2 SYGVNS. The CDR3 consists of 15 residues. CDR3 DNA sequence: TGTGCCAGCAGTGCCCCCTCCCCAGGAAACTACGAGCAGTACTTC. This encodes CASSAPSPGNYEQYF.

V usage is TRBV7-8 and J usage is TRBJ1-5; the match to TRBD1 covers 9 bases. Germline trimming cut 1 base from V and 7 bases from J; bases unmatched to any gene: 2. The germline gives CDR1 SGHVS, CDR2 FQNEAQ. The CDR3 runs 14 residues. CDR3: CASSLGQGGQPQHF. CDR3 DNA sequence: TGTGCCAGCAGCTTAGGACAGGGGGGACAGCCCCAGCATTTT.

The chain joins TRBV6-1 to TRBJ2-3; TRBD2 agrees at 15 bases. The V and J ends lost 6 bases and 2 bases, in that order; junction bases with no gene match: 15. This CDR3 has 20 residues. Germline V CDR1 and CDR2: MNHNS, SASEGT. The CDR3 loop reads CASRERGLAGGFTNTDTQYF. CDR3 nucleotide sequence: TGTGCCAGCAGGGAAAGGGGACTAGCGGGGGGCTTCACTAACACAGATACGCAGTATTTT.

This chain connects TRBV12-3 or TRBV12-4 to TRBJ2-7; no definite D call. This CDR3 is built from 12 residues. Deletions cut 3 bases from V and 3 bases from J, with 6 bases between. The DNA for the CDR3 is TGTGCCAGCAGTTTTACACACTACGAGCAGTACTTC. It translates to CASSFTHYEQYF.

V is TRBV19 and J is TRBJ1-1, with 9 positions matching TRBD1. Looked up from germline, CDR1 is LNHDA and CDR2 is SQIVND (reference sequence). The CDR3 is 14 amino acids. The trim removed 4 bases at V and 5 bases at J, leaving 5 bases unmatched. This CDR3 is CASSTTGGSTEAFF. The CDR3 DNA reads TGTGCCAGTAGTACGACAGGGGGGTCGACTGAAGCTTTCTTT.